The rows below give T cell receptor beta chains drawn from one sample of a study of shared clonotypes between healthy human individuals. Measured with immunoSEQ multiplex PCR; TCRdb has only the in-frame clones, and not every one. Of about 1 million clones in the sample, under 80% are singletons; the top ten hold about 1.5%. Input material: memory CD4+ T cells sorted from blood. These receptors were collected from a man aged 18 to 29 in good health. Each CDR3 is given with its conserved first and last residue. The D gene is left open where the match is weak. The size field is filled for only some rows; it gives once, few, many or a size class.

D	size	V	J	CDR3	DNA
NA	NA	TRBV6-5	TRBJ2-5	CASSSNRLTRTQYF	TGTGCCAGCAGCTCCAATCGACTCACCAGGACCCAGTACTTC
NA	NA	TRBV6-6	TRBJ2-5	CASSAPETGTQYF	TGTGCCAGCAGCGCCCCAGAGACTGGGACCCAGTACTTC
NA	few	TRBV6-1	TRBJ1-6	CASREQGVGYNSPLHF	TGTGCCAGCAGGGAACAGGGCGTCGGGTATAATTCACCCCTCCACTTT
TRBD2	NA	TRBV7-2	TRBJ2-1	CASSLELAGYNEQFF	TGTGCCAGCAGCTTAGAACTAGCGGGATACAATGAGCAGTTCTTC
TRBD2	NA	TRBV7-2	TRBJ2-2	CASSAPGRESTGELFF	TGTGCCAGCAGCGCCCCGGGGCGGGAGAGCACCGGGGAGCTGTTTTTT
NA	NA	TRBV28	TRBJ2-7	CASSVGFYEQYF	TGTGCCAGTAGCGTGGGGTTCTACGAGCAGTACTTC
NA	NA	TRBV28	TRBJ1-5	CASSLGIRQPQHF	TGTGCCAGCAGTTTGGGTATACGCCAGCCCCAGCATTTT
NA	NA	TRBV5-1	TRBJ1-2	CASSLGTEDYGYTF	TGCGCCAGCAGCTTGGGGACCGAAGACTATGGCTACACCTTC
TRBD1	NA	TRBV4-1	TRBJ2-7	CASSQDRGCCEQYF	TGCGCCAGCAGCCAGGACAGGGGTTGTTGCGAGCAGTACTTC
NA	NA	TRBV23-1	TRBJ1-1	CASSPRGVSTEAFF	TGCGCCAGCTCCCCGCGGGGGGTAAGCACTGAAGCTTTCTTT
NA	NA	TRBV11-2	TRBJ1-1	CASSFGDTNTEAFF	TGTGCCAGCAGCTTCGGGGACACCAACACTGAAGCTTTCTTT
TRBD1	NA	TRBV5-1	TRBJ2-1	CASSTTGESWNNEQFF	TGCGCCAGCAGCACAACAGGGGAATCGTGGAACAATGAGCAGTTCTTC
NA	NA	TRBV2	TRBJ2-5	CASSSPSVETQYF	TGTGCCAGCAGTTCGCCTAGCGTAGAGACCCAGTACTTC
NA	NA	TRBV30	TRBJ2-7	CAWSPSRSEQYF	TGTGCCTGGAGTCCCTCCAGGAGCGAGCAGTACTTC
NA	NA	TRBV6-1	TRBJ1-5	CASSELAQIFFLGDGGNQPQHF	TGTGCCAGCAGTGAACTGGCACAGATATTTTTTTTAGGGGATGGGGGCAATCAGCCCCAGCATTTT
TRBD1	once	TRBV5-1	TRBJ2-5	CASSFTKGARETQYF	TGCGCCAGCAGTTTCACCAAGGGGGCGCGGGAGACCCAGTACTTC
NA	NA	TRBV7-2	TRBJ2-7	CASSLDYSYEQYF	TGTGCCAGCAGCTTAGATTACTCCTACGAGCAGTACTTC
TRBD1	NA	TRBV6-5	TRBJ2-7	CASTIDRANEQYF	TGTGCCAGCACCATTGACAGGGCCAACGAGCAGTACTTC
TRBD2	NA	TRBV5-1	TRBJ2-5	CASSRVASGDQETQYF	TGCGCCAGCAGCCGGGTCGCTAGCGGGGATCAAGAGACCCAGTACTTC
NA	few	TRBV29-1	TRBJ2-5	CSVDSGWETQYF	TGCAGCGTTGATAGTGGCTGGGAGACCCAGTACTTC
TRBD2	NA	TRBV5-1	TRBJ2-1	CASTTSGRAEGEQFF	TGCGCCAGCACCACTAGCGGGAGGGCCGAGGGAGAGCAGTTCTTC
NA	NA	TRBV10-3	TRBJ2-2	CAISESAGELFF	TGTGCCATCAGTGAGTCGGCCGGGGAGCTGTTTTTT
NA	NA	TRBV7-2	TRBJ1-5	CASSSDRNQPQHF	TGTGCCAGCAGTTCCGACAGAAATCAGCCCCAGCATTTT
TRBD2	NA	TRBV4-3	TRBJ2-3	CASSPRTSGSTDTQYF	TGCGCCAGCAGCCCCAGGACTAGCGGTTCCACAGATACGCAGTATTTT
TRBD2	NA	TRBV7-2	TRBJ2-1	CASSSGLVGGNEQFF	TGTGCCAGCAGCTCAGGACTAGTCGGGGGCAATGAGCAGTTCTTC
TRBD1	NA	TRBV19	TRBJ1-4	CASSIRTGGAEKLFF	TGTGCCAGTAGTATCCGGACAGGGGGCGCGGAAAAACTGTTTTTT
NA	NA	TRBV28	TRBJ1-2	CASRTAGGSYTF	TGTGCCTCACGGACGGCCGGCGGGAGCTACACCTTC
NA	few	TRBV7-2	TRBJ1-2	CASSLGTGNYGYTF	TGTGCCAGCAGCTTAGGGACCGGGAACTATGGCTACACCTTC
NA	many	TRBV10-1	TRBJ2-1	CASSESNRNEQFF	TGCGCCAGCAGTGAGTCGAACCGGAATGAGCAGTTCTTC
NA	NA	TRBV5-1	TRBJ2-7	CASSKGPGNEQYF	TGCGCCAGCAGCAAGGGTCCGGGGAACGAGCAGTACTTC
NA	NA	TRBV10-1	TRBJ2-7	CASRDGACIYEQYF	TGCGCCAGCAGGGACGGGGCGTGCATCTACGAGCAGTACTTC
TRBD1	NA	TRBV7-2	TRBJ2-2	CASSQRTGLNTGELFF	TGTGCCAGCAGTCAACGGACAGGGCTTAACACCGGGGAGCTGTTTTTT
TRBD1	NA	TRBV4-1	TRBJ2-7	CASSQEGDRRSYEQYF	TGCGCCAGCAGCCAAGAAGGGGACAGGCGCTCCTACGAGCAGTACTTC
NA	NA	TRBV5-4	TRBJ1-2	CASSLVSESYGYTF	TGTGCCAGCAGCTTGGTCAGCGAAAGCTATGGCTACACCTTC
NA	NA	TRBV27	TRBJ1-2	CASSLGAGLRDTF	TGTGCCAGCAGTTTAGGGGCAGGCTTACGGGACACCTTC